Below are 32 T cell receptor beta chains sequenced from a single sample in a study of control samples from healthy donors and cancer patients. Produced via immunoSEQ multiplex PCR; TCRdb's table is partial and in-frame only. This table has around 41,000 clones, less than 95% appearing once. Source material: blood. The receptors stem from a man aged 60 to 69 in good health.

The chain uses TRBV2 and TRBJ1-1; 8 positions match TRBD1. The CDR3 length is 14 residues. With V trimmed by 6 bases and J by 0 bases, 3 bases remained unmatched. Germline lookup yields CDR1 SNHLY and CDR2 FYNNEI. This chain's CDR3 is CASRVQGVNTEAFF. As DNA, the CDR3 is TGTGCCAGCAGGGTACAGGGGGTGAACACTGAAGCTTTCTTT.

The chain is built from TRBV6-5 and TRBJ2-7, with 7 bases matching TRBD2. The length of the CDR3 is 15 residues. After removal of 6 bases from V and 2 bases from J, the junction contained 10 bases not matched to a gene. Germline CDR1 MNHEY, CDR2 SVGAGI. CDR3 DNA: TGTGCCAGCAGAAGAGTTACTAGCGCAACCTACGAGCAGTACTTC. This encodes CASRRVTSATYEQYF.

Only one count was recorded for this clone. The chain has TRBV7-2 and TRBJ2-1, with 8 positions matching TRBD1. Trimming took 7 bases from V and 3 from J; bases not matched to a gene: 8. The CDR3 length is 15 residues. The germline V gene encodes CDR1 SGHTA and CDR2 FQGNSA. In DNA form, the CDR3 reads TGTGCCAGCACCCTCTTCAGGGGGCGCTACAATGAGCAGTTCTTC. Amino acid sequence: CASTLFRGRYNEQFF.

The chain combines TRBV5-4 with TRBJ2-5; D possibly corresponds to TRBD2 (6 bases). Germline V CDR1 and CDR2: SGHNT, YYREEE (reference sequence). This CDR3 contains 15 residues. V lost 4 bases, J lost 3 bases, and 16 bases lay in between. CDR3 coding DNA: TGTGCCAGCAGCCTGCCGGGACTCCAGAAAGAGACCCAGTACTTC. Its protein product is CASSLPGLQKETQYF. The variable domain in full, with the rest retrieved from reference TRBV5-4 and TRBJ2-5, is ETGVTQSPTHLIKTRGQQVTLRCSSQSGHNTVSWYQQALGQGPQFIFQYYREEENGRGNFPPRFSGLQFPNYSSELNVNALELDDSALYLCASSLPGLQKETQYFGPGTRLLVL.

This clone was observed once. The J gene is TRBJ2-2, the V gene TRBV11-3; possible D gene TRBD2, 6 bases. This CDR3 contains 13 residues. The V and J ends lost 5 bases and 8 bases respectively, with 12 bases between them. Germline V gene sequence: CDR1 SGHNT, CDR2 YENEEA. The CDR3 nucleotides are TGTGCCAGCAGCGGAGCGGGCGGGGGGGAGCTGTTTTTT. It encodes CASSGAGGGELFF.

CDR3 in DNA: TGTGCCAGCTCACCCCGGACGGCTTATAGCAATCAGCCCCAGCATTTT. It specifies CASSPRTAYSNQPQHF. This chain links TRBV18 with TRBJ1-5; D gene unclear. The length of the CDR3 is 16 residues. Between the trimmed V and J ends, which lost 3 bases and 0 bases, there was a span of 12 bases. Germline V CDR1 and CDR2: KGHSH, LQKENI.

This clone has just one count. The chain recombines TRBV20-1 with TRBJ2-1; 7 bases agree with TRBD2. The germline CDR1 and CDR2 sequences are DFQATT and SNEGSKA (reference sequence). The CDR3 loop spans 14 amino acids. The V segment lost 3 bases and the J segment 6 bases; nucleotides outside the gene matches: 8. This chain's CDR3 is CSASVGGPLNEQFF. Here the CDR3 DNA reads TGCAGTGCTAGTGTGGGAGGGCCACTCAATGAGCAGTTCTTC.

The chain employs TRBV7-8 and TRBJ2-5, with 9 bases fitting TRBD2. The CDR3 has 15 residues. V lost 4 bases and J lost 5; bases outside the gene matches: 8. Germline V CDR1 and CDR2: SGHVS, FQNEAQ. The CDR3 coding sequence is TGTGCCAGCAGCTACCGTCCGGGACTAGCTGAGACCCAGTACTTC. It translates to CASSYRPGLAETQYF.

CDR3 sequence: CASRISPGGKQYF. CDR3 DNA sequence: TGTGCCAGCAGAATCTCCCCAGGAGGAAAGCAGTACTTC. The gene calls are TRBV2 and TRBJ2-7; possibly TRBD2 for D (5 bases). Germline V gene sequence: CDR1 SNHLY, CDR2 FYNNEI. The CDR3 runs to 13 residues. V was cut by 6 bases and J by 8 bases, with 17 bases left in between.

The chain carries TRBV5-6 and TRBJ2-1, with 7 bases matching TRBD1. V trimming: 3 bases; J trimming: 6 bases; junction bases outside the gene matches: 6. The CDR3 spans 14 residues. CDR1 and CDR2 from the germline V gene are SGHDT and YYEEEE. The CDR3 bases are TGTGCCAGCAGCTACGGTCCAGGGGGCAATGAGCAGTTCTTC. This sequence encodes CASSYGPGGNEQFF. The full variable domain, completed using reference TRBV5-6 and TRBJ2-1, is DAGVTQSPTHLIKTRGQQVTLRCSPKSGHDTVSWYQQALGQGPQFIFQYYEEEERQRGNFPDRFSGHQFPNYSSELNVNALLLGDSALYLCASSYGPGGNEQFFGPGTRLTVL.

The chain joins TRBV18 to TRBJ1-3, with D hard to call. V was shortened by 2 bases and J by 0 bases, with 8 bases between the two germline ends. The germline gives CDR1 KGHSH, CDR2 LQKENI. The CDR3 spans 15 residues. CDR3 region: CASSPSSSSGNTIYF. The DNA for the CDR3 is TGTGCCAGCTCACCATCGTCCAGCTCTGGAAACACCATATATTTT.

The J gene is TRBJ1-5, the V gene TRBV6-5; 7 bases are a match to TRBD1. The length of the CDR3 is 15 residues. Unmatched junction bases numbered 7, after V lost 5 bases and J lost 3 bases. Germline assignment: CDR1 MNHEY and CDR2 SVGAGI. In DNA, the CDR3 is TGTGCCAGCAGTCCACAGGGGAGGAACAATCAGCCCCAGCATTTT. As protein: CASSPQGRNNQPQHF.

The CDR3 DNA sequence: TGTGCCAGCAGCTCCCGTGGGACGGCGAACACTGAAGCTTTCTTT. The encoded protein is CASSSRGTANTEAFF. The chain recombines TRBV11-1 with TRBJ1-1; D is possibly TRBD1 (5 bases). CDR1 is SGHAT, CDR2 FQDESV, per germline (reference sequence). V lost 4 bases and J 1 base, leaving 13 bases between the germline ends. There are 15 residues in the CDR3.

The V call is TRBV5-1, the J call TRBJ2-7, with TRBD2 identical over 9 bases. Germline lookup yields CDR1 SGHRS and CDR2 YFSETQ. The junction had 4 bases not matched to a gene; V was cut back by 0 bases and J by 3 bases. The CDR3 is 15 amino acids. The chain's CDR3 is CASSLETSGLYEQYF. CDR3 DNA: TGCGCCAGCAGCTTGGAGACTAGCGGCCTCTACGAGCAGTACTTC.

J is TRBJ1-4 and V is TRBV7-9, with a possible D match to TRBD1 (5 bases). V gave up 1 base and J gave up 3 bases, with 21 bases separating them. The germline V gene encodes CDR1 SEHNR and CDR2 FQNEAQ (reference sequence). The CDR3 totals 19 residues. The CDR3 DNA is TGTGCCAGCAGCTTAGGGGGGGGACGGAGGAGGTCACCTAATGAAAAACTGTTTTTT. Residues: CASSLGGGRRRSPNEKLFF. The full variable domain, its missing parts supplied by reference TRBV7-9 and TRBJ1-4, is DTGVSQNPRHKITKRGQNVTFRCDPISEHNRLYWYRQTLGQGPEFLTYFQNEAQLEKSRLLSDRFSAERPKGSFSTLEIQRTEQGDSAMYLCASSLGGGRRRSPNEKLFFGSGTQLSVL.

The chain couples TRBV4-2 to TRBJ1-1; maybe TRBD1 (6 bases). The CDR3 extends over 14 amino acids. The germline V and J ends were trimmed by 5 bases and 4 bases, with 14 bases remaining between them. Germline V CDR1 and CDR2: LGHNA, YNFKEQ. The CDR3 DNA sequence: TGTGCCAGCAGCACACGGGGGGCGCGCACTGAAGCTTTCTTT. As protein: CASSTRGARTEAFF.

V gene TRBV5-1 combines with J gene TRBJ1-5, with D uncertain. In germline, CDR1 is SGHRS, CDR2 YFSETQ. The CDR3 length is 14 residues. The ends were cut back, 0 bases at V and 6 bases at J, with 10 bases in the middle. The CDR3 DNA reads as TGCGCCAGCAGCTTGGGGGATGAGTCTCAGCCCCAGCATTTT. Its protein product is CASSLGDESQPQHF.

In its sample, this clone was seen once. The chain is built from TRBV19 and TRBJ1-4; no clear D gene. The V gene lost 6 bases and the J gene lost 1 base, with 12 bases spanning the gap. Germline assignment: CDR1 LNHDA and CDR2 SQIVND (reference sequence). The CDR3 is 15 amino acids. CDR3 sequence (DNA): TGTGCCAGTAGCAAATTTGGTGGAACTAATGAAAAACTGTTTTTT. Translated: CASSKFGGTNEKLFF.

The gene calls are TRBV20-1 and TRBJ2-2; TRBD2 agrees at 8 bases. The J segment lost 5 bases and the V segment lost 3 bases, leaving 5 bases of the junction unmatched. The CDR3 length is 14 residues. In germline, CDR1 is DFQATT, CDR2 SNEGSKA (reference sequence). CDR3 DNA sequence: TGCAGTGCTAGTCTCGGGACTAGGACCGGGGAGCTGTTTTTT. This translates into CSASLGTRTGELFF.

This clone was observed once. The rearrangement uses TRBV9 and TRBJ2-7; unclear D gene. The ends were cut back, 0 bases at V and 0 bases at J, with 10 bases in the middle. This CDR3 has 15 amino acids. Germline lookup yields CDR1 SGDLS and CDR2 YYNGEE. CDR3 sequence reads: CASSVGLISSYEQYF. CDR3 nucleotides: TGTGCCAGCAGCGTAGGACTGATCAGCTCCTACGAGCAGTACTTC.

The chain joins TRBV7-8 to TRBJ2-5, with 8 bases aligning to TRBD2. The germline gives CDR1 SGHVS, CDR2 FQNEAQ. The CDR3 length is 17 residues. Unmatched junction bases numbered 13, after V lost 5 bases and J lost 2 bases. The CDR3 protein is CASSQLAAAALQETQYF. DNA for the CDR3: TGTGCCAGCAGCCAACTAGCGGCAGCTGCCCTTCAAGAGACCCAGTACTTC.

The chain couples TRBV5-1 to TRBJ1-1; possibly TRBD1 for D (6 bases). The CDR3 consists of 15 residues. CDR1 is SGHRS, CDR2 YFSETQ, per germline. V lost 0 bases to trimming and J lost 5 bases, with 14 bases between them. The DNA of the CDR3 is TGCGCCAGCAGCTTGGTTGAGGGGAGGGGGACTGAAGCTTTCTTT. Protein product: CASSLVEGRGTEAFF.

This clone has a single count. The chain joins TRBV5-4 to TRBJ1-2; 7 bases match TRBD1. From germline, CDR1 is SGHNT and CDR2 YYREEE (reference sequence). V was clipped by 0 bases and J by 8 bases; unmatched bases: 1. The CDR3 runs to 12 residues. This CDR3 is CASSLGGQGYTF. The CDR3 DNA sequence: TGTGCCAGCAGCTTGGGGGGACAGGGCTACACCTTC. Combining the CDR3 with reference TRBV5-4 and TRBJ1-2 gives the whole variable domain ETGVTQSPTHLIKTRGQQVTLRCSSQSGHNTVSWYQQALGQGPQFIFQYYREEENGRGNFPPRFSGLQFPNYSSELNVNALELDDSALYLCASSLGGQGYTFGSGTRLTVV.

The rearrangement joins TRBV18 to TRBJ2-5; D remains ambiguous. This CDR3 is built from 13 residues. CDR1 KGHSH and CDR2 LQKENI come from the germline V gene. Trimming removed 5 bases at V and 0 bases at J, with 7 bases between. The CDR3 DNA sequence: TGTGCCAGCTCAGGGGTCTACCAAGAGACCCAGTACTTC. Protein product: CASSGVYQETQYF.

The J gene is TRBJ2-3, the V gene TRBV28, with 9 bases identical to TRBD2. The CDR3 covers 14 residues. Germline lookup yields CDR1 MDHEN and CDR2 SYDVKM. The V segment lost 3 bases and the J segment 5 bases; nucleotides outside the gene matches: 3. The CDR3 DNA sequence: TGTGCCAGCAGTTTCGCGGGGGGGATAGATACGCAGTATTTT. Its protein product is CASSFAGGIDTQYF.

This chain uses TRBV2 with TRBJ2-7, with TRBD2 as a possible D gene (5 bases). This CDR3 is built from 13 residues. Trimming stripped 1 base from V and 7 bases from J, with 11 bases between. Germline CDR1 reads SNHLY; CDR2 reads FYNNEI. The CDR3 reads CASSEVQLGEQYF. The DNA of the CDR3 is TGTGCCAGCAGTGAAGTCCAACTAGGGGAGCAGTACTTC.

The rearrangement uses TRBV20-1 and TRBJ1-2, with unresolved D. Between the trimmed V and J ends, which lost 3 bases and 4 bases, there was a span of 6 bases. Germline assignment: CDR1 DFQATT and CDR2 SNEGSKA (reference sequence). The CDR3 extends over 11 amino acids. The CDR3: CSASDSYGYTF. In nucleotides, the CDR3 is TGCAGTGCTAGCGACTCCTATGGCTACACCTTC.

V and J are TRBV11-3 and TRBJ2-1, with a weak D call TRBD2 (6 bases). This CDR3 is built from 17 residues. V dropped 1 base and J dropped 0 bases, with 13 bases sitting between them. Germline-derived CDR1 and CDR2 are SGHNT and YENEEA. DNA for the CDR3: TGTGCCAGCAGCTTAGCCCGTAGCGGCAGCTCCTACAATGAGCAGTTCTTC. It yields the protein CASSLARSGSSYNEQFF.

In its sample, this clone was seen once. A read error may account for a junction end that differs from germline. The V and J genes are TRBV7-7 and TRBJ2-7, with D possibly being TRBD1 or TRBD2 (6 bases each). This CDR3 has 13 residues. CDR1 SSHAT and CDR2 FNYEAQ come from the germline V gene (reference sequence). CDR3 protein: CASSSGADYEQYF. The CDR3 region has the DNA TGTGCTAGCAGCTCGGGGGCAGATTACGAGCAGTACTTC.

J is TRBJ1-1 and V is TRBV6-5, with D perhaps matching TRBD1 (5 bases). Germline CDR1 reads MNHEY; CDR2 reads SVGAGI. CDR3 length: 12 residues. Trimming left V 6 bases short and J 11 bases short, with 16 bases between. The chain's CDR3 is CASSRGPPGAFF. The CDR3 DNA is TGTGCCAGCAGCCGGGGACCCCCAGGTGCTTTCTTT.

The chain carries TRBV6-1 and TRBJ2-7; maybe TRBD1 (6 bases). The germline V gene encodes CDR1 MNHNS and CDR2 SASEGT. The length of the CDR3 is 13 residues. V was trimmed by 1 base and J by 2 bases, leaving 6 bases between them. This CDR3 is CASSEDRAYEQYF. The CDR3 DNA reads TGTGCCAGCAGTGAAGACAGGGCCTACGAGCAGTACTTC.

The V and J genes are TRBV30 and TRBJ2-2, with D perhaps TRBD1 (6 bases). This CDR3 has 13 amino acids. CDR1 is GTSNPN and CDR2 is SVGIG in the germline V gene (reference sequence). V gave up 5 bases and J gave up 5 bases, with 12 bases separating them. The CDR3 DNA is TGTGCCTGGGGGCAAAGGGGGACCGGGGAGCTGTTTTTT. Translated, it gives CAWGQRGTGELFF.